A selection of T cell receptor beta chains follows, all from one sample in a study of OX40 agonist ivuxolimab in advanced cancers. Clones were read by immunoSEQ multiplex PCR, and TCRdb kept only the in-frame ones, dropping some. In the table there are 50,000 to 75,000 clones, more than 80% of which are singletons. The sample in question was CD4+ or CD8+ T cells sorted from blood, obtained in a trial of the OX40 agonist ivuxolimab. These receptors originate from an adult with an advanced solid tumor such as melanoma, head and neck, liver or kidney cancer. The CDR3 runs from the conserved cysteine through the conserved F or W. D genes are given only for firm matches.

d_gene	j_gene	v_gene	CDR3aa
-	TRBJ1-1	TRBV5-1	CASREQGGTEAFF
TRBD1	-	TRBV2	CALRGGDRESHEQYF
TRBD1	TRBJ2-1	TRBV5-1	CASSSSATGDEQFF
-	TRBJ1-1	TRBV28	CASTAVGEFAEAFF
-	TRBJ2-1	TRBV5-1	CASSLDLYNEQFF
TRBD2	TRBJ2-7	TRBV19	CASSILPYMSGRRYEQYF
-	TRBJ2-5	TRBV15	CATSRGPLVTETQYF
-	TRBJ2-6	TRBV7-3	CASSATYGVSGANVLTF
TRBD2	TRBJ2-5	TRBV27	CASAGLAGGEEIQYF
-	TRBJ2-5	TRBV27	CASSSRRQETQYF
-	TRBJ2-7	TRBV7-9	CASSLQGERLDEQYF
-	TRBJ2-5	TRBV6-1	CASEGRDGETQYF
TRBD1	TRBJ1-6	TRBV19	CASAINGQGNSPLHF
-	TRBJ2-1	TRBV5-3	CASGLASSYNEQFF
TRBD1	TRBJ2-7	TRBV5-1	CASSYEGTGDTYEQYF
TRBD1	TRBJ1-5	TRBV6-1	CASSTGQALNQPQHF
TRBD1	TRBJ2-1	TRBV6-6	CASRDRGYNEQFF
TRBD2	TRBJ2-5	TRBV2	CASILQVTGTSGIWETQYF
TRBD1	TRBJ1-2	TRBV5-6	CASSQFGAGGGYTF
-	TRBJ1-6	TRBV30	CAWSVGTEGSPLHF
TRBD1	TRBJ1-2	TRBV2	CASTGQGVFYGYTF
-	TRBJ2-5	TRBV6-6	CASSLGLLNSYERYF
-	TRBJ1-3	TRBV6-1	CASSEAGSSGNTIYF
-	TRBJ1-1	TRBV7-9	CASVTRDTEAFF
TRBD2	TRBJ2-3	TRBV4-1	CASSQGSTSGRAADTQYF
-	TRBJ1-1	TRBV6-5	CATQGPNTEAFF
-	TRBJ1-1	TRBV29-1	CSVAGLLNAPEAFF
TRBD2	TRBJ2-7	TRBV18	CASSPLRGGGEQYF
TRBD2	TRBJ2-1	TRBV6-6	CASSYVLAGGRDEQFF
TRBD2	TRBJ2-1	TRBV6-1	CASSVRTSGYNEQFF
-	TRBJ2-3	TRBV5-4	CASSLAASKATDTQYF
-	TRBJ1-3	TRBV29-1	CSVEPAEPGNTIYF
-	TRBJ1-1	TRBV18	CASSAGRATEAFF
-	TRBJ2-1	TRBV7-9	CASLLEKVYNEQFF
-	TRBJ2-5	TRBV25-1	CASSDASRETQYF
TRBD2	TRBJ2-3	TRBV9	CASTPSGDGDTQYF
-	TRBJ1-3	TRBV7-6	CASSTQGTSSGNTIYF
-	TRBJ2-3	TRBV19	CASSMEIAVLGTDTQYF
-	TRBJ1-2	TRBV6-5	CASSTNWDTTYGYTF
TRBD2	TRBJ2-2	TRBV5-3	CAVRPSGFLANTGELFF
TRBD2	TRBJ2-2	TRBV7-2	CASPQIFSGANTGELFF